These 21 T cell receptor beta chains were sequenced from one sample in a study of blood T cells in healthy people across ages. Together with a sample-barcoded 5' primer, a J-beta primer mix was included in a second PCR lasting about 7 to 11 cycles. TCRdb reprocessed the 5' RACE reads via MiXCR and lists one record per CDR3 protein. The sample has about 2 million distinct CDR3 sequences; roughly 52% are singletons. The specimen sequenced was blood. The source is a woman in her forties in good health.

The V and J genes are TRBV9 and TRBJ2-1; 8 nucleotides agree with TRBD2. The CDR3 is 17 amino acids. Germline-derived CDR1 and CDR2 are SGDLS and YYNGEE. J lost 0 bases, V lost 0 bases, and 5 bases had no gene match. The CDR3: CASSVDGGGSSYNEQFF. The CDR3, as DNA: TGTGCCAGCAGCGTAGATGGCGGGGGGAGCTCCTACAATGAGCAGTTCTTC.

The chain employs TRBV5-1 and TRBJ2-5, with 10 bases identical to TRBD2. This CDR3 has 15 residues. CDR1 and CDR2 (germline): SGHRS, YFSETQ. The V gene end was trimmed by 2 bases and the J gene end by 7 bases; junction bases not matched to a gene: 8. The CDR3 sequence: CASSFTSGDPGTQYF. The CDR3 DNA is TGCGCCAGCAGCTTTACTAGCGGGGACCCGGGGACCCAGTACTTC.

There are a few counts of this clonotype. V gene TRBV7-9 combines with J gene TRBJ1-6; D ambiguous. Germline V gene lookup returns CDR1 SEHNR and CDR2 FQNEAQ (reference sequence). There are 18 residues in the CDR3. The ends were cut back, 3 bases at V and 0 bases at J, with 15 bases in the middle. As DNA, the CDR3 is TGTGCCAGCAGCTTTCGCAAGGGCGAAAGCTCCTATAATTCACCCCTCCACTTT. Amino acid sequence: CASSFRKGESSYNSPLHF.

CDR3 in amino acids: CASSPAYGKETQYF. The CDR3 nucleotides are TGTGCCAGCAGCCCAGCTTATGGGAAAGAGACCCAGTACTTC. The V call is TRBV5-5, the J call TRBJ2-5; no clear D gene. The CDR3 spans 14 residues. Trimming removed 4 bases from V and 3 bases from J, with 13 bases in between. The germline gives CDR1 SGHKS, CDR2 YYEKEE (reference sequence).

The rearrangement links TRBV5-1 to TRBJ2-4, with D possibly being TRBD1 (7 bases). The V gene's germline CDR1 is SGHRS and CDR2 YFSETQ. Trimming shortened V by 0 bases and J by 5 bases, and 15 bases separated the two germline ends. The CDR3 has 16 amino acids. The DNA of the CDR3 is TGCGCCAGCAGCTTGGAGGGCAGGGGGGTTCAAAACATTCAGTACTTC. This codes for CASSLEGRGVQNIQYF. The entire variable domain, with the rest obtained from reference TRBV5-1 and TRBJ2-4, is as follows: KAGVTQTPRYLIKTRGQQVTLSCSPISGHRSVSWYQQTPGQGLQFLFEYFSETQRNKGNFPGRFSGRQFSNSRSEMNVSTLELGDSALYLCASSLEGRGVQNIQYFGAGTRLSVL.

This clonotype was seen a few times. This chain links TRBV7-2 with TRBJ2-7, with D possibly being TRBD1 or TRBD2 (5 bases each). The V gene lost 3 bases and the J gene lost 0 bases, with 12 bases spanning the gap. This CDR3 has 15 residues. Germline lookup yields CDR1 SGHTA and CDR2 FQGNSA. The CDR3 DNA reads TGTGCCAGCAGCTTCGGGACCCTAACCTCCTACGAGCAGTACTTC. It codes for CASSFGTLTSYEQYF.

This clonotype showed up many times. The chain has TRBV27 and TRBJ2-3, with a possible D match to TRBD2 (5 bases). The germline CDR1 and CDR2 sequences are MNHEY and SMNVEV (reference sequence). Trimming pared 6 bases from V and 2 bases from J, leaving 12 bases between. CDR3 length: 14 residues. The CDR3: CASSLALFTDTQYF. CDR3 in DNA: TGTGCCAGCAGCTTAGCGCTCTTCACAGATACGCAGTATTTT.

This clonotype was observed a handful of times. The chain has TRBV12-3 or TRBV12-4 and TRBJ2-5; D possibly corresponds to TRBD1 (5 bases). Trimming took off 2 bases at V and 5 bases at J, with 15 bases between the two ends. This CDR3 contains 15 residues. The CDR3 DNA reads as TGTGCCAGCAGTTTAATCCAGGGCCAGAAGGAGACCCAGTACTTC. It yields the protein CASSLIQGQKETQYF.

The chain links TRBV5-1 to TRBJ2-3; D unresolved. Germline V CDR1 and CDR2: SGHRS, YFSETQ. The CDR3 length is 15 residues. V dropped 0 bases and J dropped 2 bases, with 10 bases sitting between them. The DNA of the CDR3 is TGCGCCAGCAGCTTGGTTGGAACTGCCACAGATACGCAGTATTTT. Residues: CASSLVGTATDTQYF.

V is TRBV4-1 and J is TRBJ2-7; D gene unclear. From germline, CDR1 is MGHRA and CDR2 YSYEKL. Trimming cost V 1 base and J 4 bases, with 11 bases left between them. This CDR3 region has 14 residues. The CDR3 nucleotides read TGCGCCAGCAGCCAAGGATCAGCCGAATACGAGCAGTACTTC. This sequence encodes CASSQGSAEYEQYF.

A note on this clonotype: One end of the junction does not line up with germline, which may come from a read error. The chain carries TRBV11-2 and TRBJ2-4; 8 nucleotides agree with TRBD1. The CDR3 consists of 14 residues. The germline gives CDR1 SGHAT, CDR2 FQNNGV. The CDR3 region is CVSSLAGQGWEQYF. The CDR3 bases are TGTGTCAGCAGCTTAGCCGGACAGGGTTGGGAGCAGTACTTC.

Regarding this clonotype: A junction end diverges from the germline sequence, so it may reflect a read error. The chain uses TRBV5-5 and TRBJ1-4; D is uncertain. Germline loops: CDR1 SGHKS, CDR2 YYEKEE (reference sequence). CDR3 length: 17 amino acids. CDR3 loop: CASSLEAEIPLNEKLFF. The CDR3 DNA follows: TGTGCCAGCAGCTTGGAAGCAGAGATACCGTTAAATGAAAAGCTGTTTTTT.

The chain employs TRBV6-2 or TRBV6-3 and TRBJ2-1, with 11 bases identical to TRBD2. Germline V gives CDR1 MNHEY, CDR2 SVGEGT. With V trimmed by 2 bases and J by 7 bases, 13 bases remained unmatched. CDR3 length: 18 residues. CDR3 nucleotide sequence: TGTGCCAGCAGTTACGTGGTGGGTAGCGGGGGGGCCAGGAATGAGCAGTTCTTC. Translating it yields CASSYVVGSGGARNEQFF.

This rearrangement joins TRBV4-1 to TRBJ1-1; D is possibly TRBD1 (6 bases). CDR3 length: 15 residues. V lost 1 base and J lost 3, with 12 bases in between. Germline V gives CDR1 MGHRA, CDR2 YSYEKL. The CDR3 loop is CASSQVSDRYTEAFF. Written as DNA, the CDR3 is TGCGCCAGCAGCCAAGTTTCCGACAGGTACACTGAAGCTTTCTTT.

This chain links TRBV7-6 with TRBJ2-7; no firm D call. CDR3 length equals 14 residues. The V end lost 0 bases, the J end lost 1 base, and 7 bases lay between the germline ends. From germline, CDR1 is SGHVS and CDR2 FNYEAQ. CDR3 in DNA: TGTGCCAGCAGCTTAGCGGCGGTATCCTACGAGCAGTACTTC. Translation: CASSLAAVSYEQYF.

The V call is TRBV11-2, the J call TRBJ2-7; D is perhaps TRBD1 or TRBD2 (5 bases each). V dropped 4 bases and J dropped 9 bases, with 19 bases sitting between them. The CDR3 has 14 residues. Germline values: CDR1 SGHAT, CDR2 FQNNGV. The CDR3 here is CASSSQIGTAGQYF. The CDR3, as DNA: TGTGCCAGCAGCTCACAAATCGGGACGGCTGGGCAGTACTTC.

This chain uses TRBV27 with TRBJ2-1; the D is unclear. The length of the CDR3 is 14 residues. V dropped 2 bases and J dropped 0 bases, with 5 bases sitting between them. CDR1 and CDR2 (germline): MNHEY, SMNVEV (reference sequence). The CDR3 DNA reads TGTGCCAGCAGTTTACAATACTCCTACAATGAGCAGTTCTTC. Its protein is CASSLQYSYNEQFF.

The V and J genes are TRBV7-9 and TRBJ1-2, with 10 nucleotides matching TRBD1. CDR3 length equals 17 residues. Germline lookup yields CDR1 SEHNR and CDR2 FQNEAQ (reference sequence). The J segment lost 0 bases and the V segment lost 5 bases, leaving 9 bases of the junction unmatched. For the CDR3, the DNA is TGTGCCAGCAGCCCGTGGGGAGGGACAGGGGCTAACTATGGCTACACCTTC. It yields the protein CASSPWGGTGANYGYTF.

The CDR3 reads CASSSQRTGAAGGTDTQYF. CDR3 in DNA: TGTGCCAGCAGCTCCCAAAGGACAGGGGCCGCTGGGGGCACAGATACGCAGTATTTT. The rearrangement links TRBV7-3 to TRBJ2-3, with 9 bases that match TRBD1. The ends lost 4 bases at V and 1 base at J; junction bases unmatched: 15. CDR1 and CDR2 from the germline V gene are SGHTA and FQGTGA. The CDR3 length is 19 residues. Combining the CDR3 with reference TRBV7-3 and TRBJ2-3 gives the whole variable domain GAGVSQTPSNKVTEKGKYVELRCDPISGHTALYWYRQSLGQGPEFLIYFQGTGAADDSGLPNDRFFAVRPEGSVSTLKIQRTERGDSAVYLCASSSQRTGAAGGTDTQYFGPGTRLTVL.

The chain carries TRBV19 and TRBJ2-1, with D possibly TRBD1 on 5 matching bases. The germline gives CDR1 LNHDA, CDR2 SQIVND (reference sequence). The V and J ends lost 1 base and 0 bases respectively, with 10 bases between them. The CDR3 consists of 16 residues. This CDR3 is CASSIASGFSYNEQFF. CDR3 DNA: TGTGCCAGTAGTATAGCGTCAGGGTTCTCCTACAATGAGCAGTTCTTC.

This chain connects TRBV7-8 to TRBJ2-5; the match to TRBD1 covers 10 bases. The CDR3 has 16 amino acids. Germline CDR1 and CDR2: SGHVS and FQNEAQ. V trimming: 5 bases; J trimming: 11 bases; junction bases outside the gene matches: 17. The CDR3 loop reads CASSPLPGQGSNEQYF. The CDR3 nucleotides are TGTGCCAGCAGCCCACTGCCGGGACAGGGGTCCAATGAGCAGTACTTC.